This T cell receptor beta chain originates from a study of blood T cell repertoires in COVID-19. Study overall: Specimens from acute and convalescent COVID-19 originated in the United States, Italy and Spain. Sample material is recorded as cDNA or gDNA derived from T cells, B-cell-depleted T cells, or PBMCs.

This clone was picked up a small number of times. Enrollees, about 18 to 100 years old, lived in approximately 25 US areas. Assignments of participants to cohorts depended upon their own reported clinical history. Assay used: immunoSEQ multiplex PCR; TCRdb lists only in-frame clones, some missing. Here the sample spans under 250,000 clones, 87% being singletons. CDR3 size: 12 residues. Germline V CDR1 and CDR2: MDHEN, SYDVKM. With 1 base removed from V and 7 bases from J, the gap between germline ends came to 6 bases. Sequencing used PBMCs or T cells enriched from blood (not recorded which). The clonotype originates from a woman in her thirties with acute COVID-19. The chain combines TRBV28 with TRBJ2-3; maybe TRBD1 (5 bases). CDR3 sequence (DNA): TGTGCCAGCAGTTTATACAGGAATACGCAGTATTTT. This sequence encodes CASSLYRNTQYF.